What follows is one TCR beta chain and its context. Its antigen is unidentified. The sample comes from a study of graft-versus-host responses after intestinal transplantation. Study background: Following induction with anti-thymocyte globulin, all recipients were given tacrolimus and steroids for about 3 years. Findings and limits, study-wide: Elevated graft-versus-host to host-versus-graft clonal ratios in allografts were recorded for patients with graft-donor T cell macrochimerism.

The repertoire was sequenced with immunoSEQ multiplex PCR; TCRdb's copy has only in-frame clones and lacks some. Counted here are roughly 81,000 clones, about four fifths occurring once; the ten biggest clones make up 0.83%. The sequencing used unstimulated CD4+ T cells sorted from spleen or lymph node cells, collected before intestinal transplant. This receptor was obtained from a human donor who received an intestinal transplant.

This CDR3 is CASRADPPHGYGYTF. CDR3 DNA: TGTGCCAGCAGAGCGGACCCCCCCCACGGCTATGGCTACACCTTC. This chain connects TRBV28 to TRBJ1-2; D uncertain. The CDR3 spans 15 residues. V shed 6 bases and J shed 4 bases, with 18 bases lying between them. Germline CDR1 reads MDHEN; CDR2 reads SYDVKM.